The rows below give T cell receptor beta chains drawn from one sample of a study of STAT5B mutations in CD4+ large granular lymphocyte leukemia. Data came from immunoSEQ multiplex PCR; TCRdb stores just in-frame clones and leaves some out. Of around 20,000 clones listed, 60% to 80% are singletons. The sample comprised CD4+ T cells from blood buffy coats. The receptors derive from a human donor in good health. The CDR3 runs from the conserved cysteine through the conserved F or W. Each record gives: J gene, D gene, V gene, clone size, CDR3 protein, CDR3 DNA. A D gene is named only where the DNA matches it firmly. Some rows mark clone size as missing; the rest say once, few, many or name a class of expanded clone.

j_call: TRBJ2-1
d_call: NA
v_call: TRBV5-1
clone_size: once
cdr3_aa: CASSLEQRRYNEQFF
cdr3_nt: TGCGCCAGCAGCTTGGAACAGCGGAGATACAATGAGCAGTTCTTC

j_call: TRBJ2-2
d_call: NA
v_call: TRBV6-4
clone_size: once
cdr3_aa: CASSDAGTGELFF
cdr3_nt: TGTGCCAGCAGTGACGCAGGAACCGGGGAGCTGTTTTTT

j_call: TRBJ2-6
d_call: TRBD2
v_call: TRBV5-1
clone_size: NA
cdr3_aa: CASSLTSGNAGANVLTF
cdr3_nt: TGCGCCAGCAGCTTAACTAGCGGGAATGCTGGGGCCAACGTCCTGACTTTC

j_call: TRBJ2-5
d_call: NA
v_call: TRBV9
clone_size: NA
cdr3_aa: CGQETQYF
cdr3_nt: TGTGGGCAAGAGACCCAGTACTTC

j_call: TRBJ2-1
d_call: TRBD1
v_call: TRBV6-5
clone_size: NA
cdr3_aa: CASRSNRGHNEQFF
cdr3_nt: TGTGCCAGCAGGTCAAACAGGGGTCACAATGAGCAGTTCTTC

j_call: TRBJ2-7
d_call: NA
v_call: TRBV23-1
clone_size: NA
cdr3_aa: CASSQEHHGDF
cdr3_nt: TGCGCCAGCAGTCAGGAACACCACGGGGACTTC

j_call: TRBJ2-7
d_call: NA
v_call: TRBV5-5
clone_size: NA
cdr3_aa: CASNRAGAYEQYF
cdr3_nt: TGTGCCAGCAATCGGGCAGGGGCCTACGAGCAGTACTTC

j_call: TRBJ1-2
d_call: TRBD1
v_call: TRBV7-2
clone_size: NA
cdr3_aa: CASSTRTGVDGYTF
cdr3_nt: TGTGCCAGCAGCACGAGGACAGGGGTGGATGGCTACACCTTC

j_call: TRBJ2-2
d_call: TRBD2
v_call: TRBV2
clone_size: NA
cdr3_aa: CASSDLAGGPNTGELFF
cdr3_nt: TGTGCCAGCAGTGATTTAGCGGGAGGACCGAACACCGGGGAGCTGTTTTTT

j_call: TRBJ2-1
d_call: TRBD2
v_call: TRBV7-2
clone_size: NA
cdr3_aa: CASSTLAGVRNEQFF
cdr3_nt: TGTGCCAGCAGCACCCTAGCGGGAGTTAGAAATGAGCAGTTCTTC

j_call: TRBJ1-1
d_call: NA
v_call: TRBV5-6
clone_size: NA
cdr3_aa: CASSRRTERDTEAFF
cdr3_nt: TGTGCCAGCAGCCGACGGACAGAGAGGGACACTGAAGCTTTCTTT

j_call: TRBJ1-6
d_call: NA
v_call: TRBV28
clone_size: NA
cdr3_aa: CASSLGAKGNNSPLHF
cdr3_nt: TGTGCCAGCAGTTTAGGGGCGAAGGGGAATAATTCACCCCTCCACTTT

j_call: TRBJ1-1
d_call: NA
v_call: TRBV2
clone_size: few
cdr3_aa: CASSEDGFGTEAFF
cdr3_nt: TGTGCCAGCAGTGAAGATGGCTTCGGCACTGAAGCTTTCTTT

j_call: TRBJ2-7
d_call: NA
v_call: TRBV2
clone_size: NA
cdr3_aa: CASSGREAYF
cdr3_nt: TGTGCCAGCAGTGGACGGGAAGCGTACTTC

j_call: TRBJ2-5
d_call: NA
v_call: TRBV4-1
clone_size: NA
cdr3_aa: CASSQVPQETQYF
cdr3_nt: TGCGCCAGCAGCCAAGTCCCTCAAGAGACCCAGTACTTC

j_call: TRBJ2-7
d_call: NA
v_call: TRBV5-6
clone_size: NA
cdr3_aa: CASSAAWRLSYEQYF
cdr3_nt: TGTGCCAGCAGCGCCGCGTGGCGCCTCTCCTACGAGCAGTACTTC

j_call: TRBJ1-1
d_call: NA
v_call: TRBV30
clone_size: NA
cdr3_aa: CAWSVGVVGTEAFF
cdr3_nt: TGTGCCTGGAGTGTTGGTGTGGTGGGCACTGAAGCTTTCTTT

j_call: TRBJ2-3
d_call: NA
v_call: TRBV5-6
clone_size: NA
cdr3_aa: CASSITLPDTQYF
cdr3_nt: TGTGCCAGCAGTATTACCCTCCCAGATACGCAGTATTTT

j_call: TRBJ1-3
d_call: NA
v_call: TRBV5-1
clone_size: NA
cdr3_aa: CASRDTGAWDTIYF
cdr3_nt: TGCGCCAGCAGAGACACTGGGGCATGGGACACCATATATTTT

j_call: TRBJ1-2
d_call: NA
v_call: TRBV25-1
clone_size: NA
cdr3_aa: CASSTSNGGYTF
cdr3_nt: TGTGCCAGCAGTACCTCTAACGGAGGCTACACCTTC

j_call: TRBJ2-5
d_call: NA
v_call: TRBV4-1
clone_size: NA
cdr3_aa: CASSQGSSLPRAYQETQYF
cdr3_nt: TGCGCCAGCAGCCAAGGCTCCTCTCTCCCTAGGGCGTACCAAGAGACCCAGTACTTC

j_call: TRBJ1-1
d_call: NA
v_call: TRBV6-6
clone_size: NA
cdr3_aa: CASSGTQNTEAFF
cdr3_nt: TGTGCCAGCAGTGGGACACAGAACACTGAAGCTTTCTTT

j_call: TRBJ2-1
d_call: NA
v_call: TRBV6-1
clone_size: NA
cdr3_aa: CASSEGGAGEDEQFF
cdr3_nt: TGTGCCAGCAGTGAAGGGGGGGCAGGGGAGGATGAGCAGTTCTTC

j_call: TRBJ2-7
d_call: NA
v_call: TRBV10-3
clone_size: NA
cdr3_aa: CAISGGSYEQYF
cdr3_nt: TGTGCCATCAGTGGTGGAAGCTACGAGCAGTACTTC

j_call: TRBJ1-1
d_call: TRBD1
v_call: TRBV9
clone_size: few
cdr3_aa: CASSVVGTGVGETEAFF
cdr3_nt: TGTGCCAGCAGCGTAGTGGGGACAGGGGTGGGTGAGACTGAAGCTTTCTTT

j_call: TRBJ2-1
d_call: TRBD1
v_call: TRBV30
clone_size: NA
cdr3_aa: CAWSGDRVQFF
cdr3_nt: TGTGCCTGGAGTGGGGACAGGGTGCAGTTCTTC

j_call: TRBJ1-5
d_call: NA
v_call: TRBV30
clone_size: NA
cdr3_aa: CAWSIGTGQPQHF
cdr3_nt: TGTGCCTGGAGTATAGGGACGGGTCAGCCCCAGCATTTT

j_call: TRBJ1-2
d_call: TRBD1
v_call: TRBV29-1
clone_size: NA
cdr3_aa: CSVTRGLGYTF
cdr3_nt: TGCAGCGTTACCAGGGGGCTCGGCTACACCTTC

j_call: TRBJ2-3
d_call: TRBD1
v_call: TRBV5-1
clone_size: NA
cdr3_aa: CASRPDRADTQYF
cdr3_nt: TGCGCCAGCAGGCCAGACAGGGCTGATACGCAGTATTTT

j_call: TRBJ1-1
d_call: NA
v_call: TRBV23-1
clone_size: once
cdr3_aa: CASSPQGNTEAFF
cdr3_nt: TGCGCCAGCAGTCCCCAGGGGAACACTGAAGCTTTCTTT

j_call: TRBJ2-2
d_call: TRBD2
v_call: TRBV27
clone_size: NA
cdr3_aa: CASSFSGPGELFF
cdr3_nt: TGTGCCAGCAGTTTTAGCGGGCCCGGGGAGCTGTTTTTT

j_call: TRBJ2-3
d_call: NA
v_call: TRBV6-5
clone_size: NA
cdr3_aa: CASLTPGADTQYF
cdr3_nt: TGTGCCAGCCTTACGCCAGGGGCAGATACGCAGTATTTT

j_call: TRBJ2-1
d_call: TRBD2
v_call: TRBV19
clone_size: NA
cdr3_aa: CASSIDHGTSYEQFF
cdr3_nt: TGTGCCAGTAGTATAGATCATGGGACTAGTTACGAGCAGTTCTTC

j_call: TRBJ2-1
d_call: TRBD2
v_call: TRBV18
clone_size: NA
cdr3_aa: CASSPGASGSHEQFF
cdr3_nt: TGTGCCAGCTCACCCGGGGCTAGCGGGAGCCATGAGCAGTTCTTC

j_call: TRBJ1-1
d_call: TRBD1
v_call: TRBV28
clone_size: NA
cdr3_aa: CASSIGGGQGLNTEAFF
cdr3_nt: TGTGCCAGCAGCATTGGAGGGGGACAGGGGTTGAACACTGAAGCTTTCTTT

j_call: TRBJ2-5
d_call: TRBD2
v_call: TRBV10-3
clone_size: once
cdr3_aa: CATSGSVLETQYF
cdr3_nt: TGTGCCACCAGCGGGAGTGTGTTGGAGACCCAGTACTTC

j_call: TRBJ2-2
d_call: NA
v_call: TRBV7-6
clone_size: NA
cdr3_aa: CASSLDVADTGELFF
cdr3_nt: TGTGCCAGCAGCTTAGATGTGGCAGACACCGGGGAGCTGTTTTTT

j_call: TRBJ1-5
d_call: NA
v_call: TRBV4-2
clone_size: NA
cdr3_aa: CASSQDKGMSNQPQHF
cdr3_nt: TGTGCCAGCAGCCAAGATAAAGGGATGAGCAATCAGCCCCAGCATTTT

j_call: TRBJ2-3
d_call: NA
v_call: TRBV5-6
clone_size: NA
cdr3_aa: CASSFPPTGRRTDTQYF
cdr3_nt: TGTGCCAGCAGCTTTCCCCCGACAGGTAGGAGGACAGATACGCAGTATTTT

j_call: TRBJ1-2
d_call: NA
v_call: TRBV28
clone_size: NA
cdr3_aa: CASSFRGARGYTF
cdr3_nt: TGTGCCAGCAGTTTCAGAGGGGCGCGGGGCTACACCTTC

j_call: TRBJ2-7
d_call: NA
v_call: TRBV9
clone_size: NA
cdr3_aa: CASSVGLGGYEQYF
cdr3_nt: TGTGCCAGCAGCGTAGGGCTAGGAGGCTACGAGCAGTACTTC

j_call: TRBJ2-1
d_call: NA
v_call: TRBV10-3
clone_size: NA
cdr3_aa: CAITGGPLANSYNEQFF
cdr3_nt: TGTGCCATCACCGGGGGACCGCTAGCTAATTCCTACAATGAGCAGTTCTTC

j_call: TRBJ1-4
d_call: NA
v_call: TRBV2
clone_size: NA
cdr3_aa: CASKQSEFNEKLFF
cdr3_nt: TGTGCCAGCAAGCAGTCTGAGTTTAATGAAAAACTGTTTTTT

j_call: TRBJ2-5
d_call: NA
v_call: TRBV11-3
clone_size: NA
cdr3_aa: CASSLGGVQETQYF
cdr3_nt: TGTGCCAGCAGCTTAGGCGGTGTCCAAGAGACCCAGTACTTC

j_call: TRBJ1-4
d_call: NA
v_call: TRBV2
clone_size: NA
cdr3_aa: CASSELGPPNEKLFF
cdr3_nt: TGTGCCAGCAGTGAATTAGGACCTCCTAATGAAAAACTGTTTTTT

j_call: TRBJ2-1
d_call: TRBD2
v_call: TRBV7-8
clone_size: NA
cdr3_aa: CASSPRTSGMTGEQFF
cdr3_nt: TGTGCCAGCAGCCCTCGCACTAGCGGGATGACGGGTGAGCAGTTCTTC

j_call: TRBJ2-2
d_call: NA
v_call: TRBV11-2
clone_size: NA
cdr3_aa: CASLPGGGAGELFF
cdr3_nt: TGTGCCAGCCTTCCAGGGGGAGGGGCCGGGGAGCTGTTTTTT